The 5 T cell receptor beta chains below were found in one sample sequenced in a study of OX40 agonist ivuxolimab in advanced cancers. TCRdb's copy holds only in-frame clones and misses some; the assay was immunoSEQ multiplex PCR. The sample contains 35,000 to 45,000 clones, under 90% of which appear only once. This specimen consisted of CD4+ or CD8+ T cells sorted from blood, obtained in a trial of the OX40 agonist ivuxolimab. Receptor source: an adult with an advanced solid tumor such as melanoma, head and neck, liver or kidney cancer.

Written as DNA, the CDR3 is TGCGCCAGCAGCCAAGCTGGCGGGGGAGAGACCCAGTACTTC. This gives the protein CASSQAGGGETQYF. The chain recombines TRBV4-3 with TRBJ2-5, with 7 bases matching TRBD2. The CDR3 extends over 14 amino acids. Germline V gene lookup returns CDR1 LGHNA and CDR2 YSLEER. Losses at the gene ends were 1 base for V and 4 bases for J; bases not matched to a gene: 3.

The chain combines TRBV6-5 with TRBJ2-4, with D possibly being TRBD1 (5 bases). This CDR3 is 15 amino acids long. Germline V CDR1 and CDR2: MNHEY, SVGAGI. Trimming shortened V by 2 bases and J by 5 bases, and 13 bases separated the two germline ends. The CDR3 DNA follows: TGTGCCAGCAGTTACGGAAACAGGCTAGAAAACATTCAGTACTTC. Protein sequence: CASSYGNRLENIQYF.

The gene calls are TRBV5-6 and TRBJ2-5; D might be TRBD1 (6 bases). Per the germline V gene, CDR1 is SGHDT and CDR2 is YYEEEE. This CDR3 contains 13 residues. Trimming took 3 bases from V and 9 from J, leaving 15 bases between them. CDR3 protein: CASSSTRGPAQYF. CDR3 bases: TGTGCCAGCAGCTCAACCAGGGGACCGGCCCAGTACTTC.

V and J are TRBV5-5 and TRBJ2-7; D might be TRBD1 (7 bases). The CDR3 consists of 16 residues. CDR1 SGHKS and CDR2 YYEKEE come from the germline V gene (reference sequence). V was trimmed by 4 bases and J by 5 bases, leaving 22 bases between them. CDR3 sequence reads: CASSRPGGGASHEQYF. CDR3 in DNA: TGTGCCAGCAGCCGCCCAGGAGGGGGCGCTTCCCACGAGCAGTACTTC.

The V and J genes are TRBV11-2 and TRBJ1-5; D is ambiguous. The CDR3 is 14 residues long. Trimming stripped 0 bases from V and 4 bases from J, with 7 bases between. CDR1 is SGHAT and CDR2 is FQNNGV in the germline V gene. CDR3 sequence reads: CASSLDSGNQPQHF. In DNA, the CDR3 is TGTGCCAGCAGCTTAGATAGCGGGAATCAGCCCCAGCATTTT.